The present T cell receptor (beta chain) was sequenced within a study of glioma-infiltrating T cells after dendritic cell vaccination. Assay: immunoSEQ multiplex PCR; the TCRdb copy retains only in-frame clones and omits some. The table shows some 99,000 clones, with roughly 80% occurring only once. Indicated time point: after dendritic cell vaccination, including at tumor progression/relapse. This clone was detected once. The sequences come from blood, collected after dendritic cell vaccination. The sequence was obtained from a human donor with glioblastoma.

CDR3 coding DNA: TGTGCCTGGAGTGGTCTAGCGGGAGTAACCTACAATGAGCAGTTCTTC. Translated: CAWSGLAGVTYNEQFF. V and J are TRBV30 and TRBJ2-1; 10 bases match TRBD2. The J segment lost 2 bases and the V segment lost 1 base, leaving 5 bases of the junction unmatched. The CDR3 length is 16 residues. CDR1 and CDR2 from the germline V gene are GTSNPN and SVGIG (reference sequence).